The T cell receptor beta chain described here comes from a study of shared clonotypes between healthy human individuals. Overall study results and limits: Represented diversity, genetic and exposure-history alike, was limited by few donors. The authors expected sequencing depth to affect clonotype sharing among donors.

Method: immunoSEQ multiplex PCR; TCRdb's copy keeps in-frame clones and lacks some. Of approximately 2.5 million clones listed, roughly 93% are singletons. About this clone: The target antigen is unknown.

This CDR3 comprises 16 residues. Germline-derived CDR1 and CDR2 are SGHRS and YFSETQ. V was cut by 2 bases and J by 0 bases, with 14 bases left in between. The sequenced material came from naive CD4+ T cells from PBMCs. The subset: CD45RA+ positively selected. The sequence was collected from a man between 18 and 29 years old in good health. Some clones in this sample may be carry-over from other donors' samples. The genes are TRBV5-1 and TRBJ1-1; a weak D match, TRBD1 (6 bases). CDR3: CASSFSGAPMNTEAFF. DNA for the CDR3: TGCGCCAGCAGCTTTTCAGGGGCGCCCATGAACACTGAAGCTTTCTTT.